This T cell receptor beta chain was identified in a study of Graves' ophthalmopathy and Graves' hyperthyroidism (dated by TCRdb to 2016 to 2018). With respect to the entire study: A patient counted as having stable hyperthyroidism if there was no progression to ophthalmopathy within 18 months of follow-up. A discovery set of 100 or so patients (43 ophthalmopathy, approximately 58 stable hyperthyroidism) was enrolled to explore V-J signatures distinguishing ophthalmopathy from hyperthyroidism. In total, 135 blood samples were TCR-sequenced: roughly 45 ophthalmopathy, some 80 hyperthyroidism and approximately 17 hyperthyroidism-to-ophthalmopathy patients. An independent validation cohort was composed of fewer than 20 hyperthyroidism patients and 17 patients who later progressed from hyperthyroidism to ophthalmopathy. In roughly six hyperthyroidism patients, the T-cell repertoires found in thyroid tissue were compared with those found in blood. The study used signatures of the TCR beta repertoire to tell Graves' ophthalmopathy apart from Graves' hyperthyroidism and to predict which patients would progress to ophthalmopathy. After sampling, hyperthyroidism patients received methimazole starting at 30 mg daily, and ophthalmopathy patients received high-dose intravenous methylprednisolone. Here is what the overall study found, with its caveats: No statistical method was used to predetermine the sample size, and group allocation was not hidden from the investigators. Most expanded thyroid clonotypes with frequency above 0.001 were also detected in blood, suggesting blood repertoires may reflect the thyroid immune response. In cross-validation, the 13-signature model distinguished ophthalmopathy from stable hyperthyroidism with 87.88% sensitivity and over 81% specificity, while in the test set the corresponding values were about 80% and 75%. In validation, the model predicted ophthalmopathy progression with about 71% sensitivity and around 72% specificity; eleven to twelve predicted patients were CT-confirmed with GO in a median of about 6.2 months.

Patients with hyperthyroidism were aged 18 to 65 years, had been newly diagnosed, and had a disease duration of less than 2 months. Anyone with other autoimmune diseases, uncontrolled infections, pregnancy or lactation was excluded from the study. Diagnosis was based on clinical symptoms, serum thyroxine, TRAb, thyroid ultrasound and orbital computed tomography. Total RNA was extracted with Trizol reagent and quality-checked on an Agilent 2100 Bioanalyzer. The CDR3 contains 16 residues, cysteine and phenylalanine counted. CDR3 DNA only is kept here, 48 bases in frame from base 1. V loses 6 bases, J loses 4 bases, and the germline ends lie 22 bases apart. Via the germline V gene (reference sequence), CDR1 is DFQATT and CDR2 SNEGSKA. Notes on this clonotype: No cognate antigen has been identified for it. No base qualities exist here, and no much larger clone lies one base off it.

For repertoire sequencing, TCR beta CDR3 regions were amplified from RNA transcripts. A first-round RT-PCR used HTBI primers with the Qiagen OneStep RT-PCR kit, followed by a second-round multiplex PCR, size selection and purification. Libraries were sequenced paired-end with 100 bp reads on an Illumina HiSeq2000. As for the authors' bioinformatics: SOAPnuke was used for read processing, and reads with adapters, uncalled bases, a mean Phred below 15, or no exact constant-primer or identifier match were discarded. COPE v1.2.5 was used to merge high-quality paired reads. Each unique nucleotide sequence was defined as a clonotype, and clonotypes were aligned to IMGT TRB V, D and J references with MiTCR v1.1. The analysis was limited to V-J combinations with a frequency above 0.0001, which together covered over 98% of repertoires. For each V-J combination, a TCR clonal expansion and chaos score was defined as F50 clonal expansion divided by the chaos observed in the TCRdist matrix. Welch's t-statistics and random forest were used to reduce features to approximately 13 V-J combinations, which were fed into a naive Bayes classifier. The Morisita-Horn index was used to measure how similar the thyroid and blood repertoires were. TCRdb passed the public sequencing reads through fastp at Q25 and MiXCR, retaining productive beta sequences. Here each entry gathers all rows of one CDR3 protein and keeps the most common genes and DNA. These V and J calls are TCRdb output, not the study's own analysis. The sample records roughly 1.1 million distinct CDR3 sequences, about 40% of which are singletons. Of the sample, over 8.5% is held by the ten largest clones.

The chain was built from TRBV20-1 and TRBJ1-5; 6 matching bases give a weak D call of TRBD1. This receptor was taken from an adult man with Graves' hyperthyroidism. Source material: peripheral blood or thyroid tissue (not recorded which). CDR3 loop: CSAQLFGGALNQPQHF. The DNA reads TGCAGTGCCCAATTGTTTGGGGGGGCGTTAAATCAGCCCCAGCATTTT.